This TCR beta chain was retrieved from a study of cytomegalovirus exposure and HLA in healthy donors. On the study more broadly: The approximately 110 validation repertoires, a later analysis reported, used the same platform as the roughly 660 repertoires from the first cohort.

The CDR3 covers 18 residues. Trimming removed 2 bases from V and 2 bases from J; junction bases left unmatched: 12. Germline V CDR1 and CDR2: MGHRA, YSYEKL. Assay: immunoSEQ multiplex PCR; the TCRdb copy retains only in-frame clones and omits some. The sample shows 80,000 to 90,000 clones, 96% of them seen only once. This clone was recorded once. Its antigen is not known. Overall study results and limits: The CMV antigen specificity of three CMV-associated chains was confirmed through in vitro analysis. TCR sequences were mostly rare, though some public TCRs occurred in many donors. In a later analysis, first-cohort TCR clusters were found to tend to co-occur in the 100 to 150 validation repertoires.

Sample: PBMCs. The V gene is TRBV4-1, the J gene TRBJ2-1, with TRBD2 matching over 7 bases. This TCR derives from a man younger than 30 in good health and CMV-seronegative. CDR3 in DNA: TGCGCCAGCAGCCAATCCCCCGAGGCGAGCGGGACCTACAATGAGCAGTTCTTC. Its translation: CASSQSPEASGTYNEQFF.